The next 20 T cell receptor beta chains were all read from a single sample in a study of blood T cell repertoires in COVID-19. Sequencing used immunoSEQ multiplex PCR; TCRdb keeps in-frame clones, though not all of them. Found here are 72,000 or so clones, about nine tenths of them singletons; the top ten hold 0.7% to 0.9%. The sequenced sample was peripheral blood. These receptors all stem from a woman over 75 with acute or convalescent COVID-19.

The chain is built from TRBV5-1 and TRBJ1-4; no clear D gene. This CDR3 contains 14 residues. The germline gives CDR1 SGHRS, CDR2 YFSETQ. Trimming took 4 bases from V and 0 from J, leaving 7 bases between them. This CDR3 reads CASSQDTTNEKLFF. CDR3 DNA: TGCGCCAGCAGCCAGGATACAACTAATGAAAAACTGTTTTTT.

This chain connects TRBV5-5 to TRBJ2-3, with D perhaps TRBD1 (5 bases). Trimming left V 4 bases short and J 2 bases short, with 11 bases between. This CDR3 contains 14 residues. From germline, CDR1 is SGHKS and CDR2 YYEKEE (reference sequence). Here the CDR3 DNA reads TGTGCCAGCAGCACCAGACAGAACACAGATACGCAGTATTTT. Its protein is CASSTRQNTDTQYF.

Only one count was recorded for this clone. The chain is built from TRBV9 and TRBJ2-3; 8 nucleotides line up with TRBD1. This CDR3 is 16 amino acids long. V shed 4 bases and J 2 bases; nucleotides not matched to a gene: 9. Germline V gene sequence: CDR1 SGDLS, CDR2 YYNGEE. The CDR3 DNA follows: TGTGCCAGCAGCACCGGGACAGGCGCCCTCACAGATACGCAGTATTTT. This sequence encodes CASSTGTGALTDTQYF. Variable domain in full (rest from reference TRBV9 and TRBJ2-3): DSGVTQTPKHLITATGQRVTLRCSPRSGDLSVYWYQQSLDQGLQFLIQYYNGEERAKGNILERFSAQQFPDLHSELNLSSLELGDSALYFCASSTGTGALTDTQYFGPGTRLTVL.

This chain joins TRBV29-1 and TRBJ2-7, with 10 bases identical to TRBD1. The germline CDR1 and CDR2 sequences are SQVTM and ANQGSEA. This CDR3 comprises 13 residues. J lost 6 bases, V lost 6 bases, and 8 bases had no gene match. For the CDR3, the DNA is TGCAGCGTCCAGGACAGGGGGGTGCGCGAGCAGTACTTC. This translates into CSVQDRGVREQYF.

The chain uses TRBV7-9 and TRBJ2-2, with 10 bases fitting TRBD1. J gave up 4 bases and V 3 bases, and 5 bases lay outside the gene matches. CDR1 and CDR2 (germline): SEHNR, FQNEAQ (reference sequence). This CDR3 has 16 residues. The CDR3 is CASSLPTGGSTGELFF. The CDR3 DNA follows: TGTGCCAGCAGCTTGCCGACAGGGGGCAGCACCGGGGAGCTGTTTTTT.

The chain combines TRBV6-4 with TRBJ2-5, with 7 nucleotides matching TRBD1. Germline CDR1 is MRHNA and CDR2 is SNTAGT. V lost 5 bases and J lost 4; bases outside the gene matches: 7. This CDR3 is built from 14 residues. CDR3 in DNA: TGTGCCAGCAGTCCTACAGGGGATAGAGAGACCCAGTACTTC. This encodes CASSPTGDRETQYF.

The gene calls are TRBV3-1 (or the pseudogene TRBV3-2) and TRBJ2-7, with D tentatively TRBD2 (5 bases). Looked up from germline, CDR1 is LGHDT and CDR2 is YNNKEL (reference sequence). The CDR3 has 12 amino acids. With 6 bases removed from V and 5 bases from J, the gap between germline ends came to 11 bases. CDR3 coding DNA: TGTGCCAGCAGGGGAGTGGCCAACGAGCAGTACTTC. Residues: CASRGVANEQYF.

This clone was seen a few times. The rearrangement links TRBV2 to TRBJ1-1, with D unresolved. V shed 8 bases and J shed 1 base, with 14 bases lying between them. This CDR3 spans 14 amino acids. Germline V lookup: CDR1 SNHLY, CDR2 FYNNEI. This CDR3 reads CASRFGSGNTEAFF. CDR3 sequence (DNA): TGTGCCAGCCGTTTCGGCTCGGGGAACACTGAAGCTTTCTTT.

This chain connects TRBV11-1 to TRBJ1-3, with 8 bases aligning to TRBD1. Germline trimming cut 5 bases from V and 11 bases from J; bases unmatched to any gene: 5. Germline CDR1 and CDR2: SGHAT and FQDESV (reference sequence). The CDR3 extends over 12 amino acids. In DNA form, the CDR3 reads TGTGCCAGCAGCCGACAGGGGTTCGCCATATATTTT. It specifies CASSRQGFAIYF.

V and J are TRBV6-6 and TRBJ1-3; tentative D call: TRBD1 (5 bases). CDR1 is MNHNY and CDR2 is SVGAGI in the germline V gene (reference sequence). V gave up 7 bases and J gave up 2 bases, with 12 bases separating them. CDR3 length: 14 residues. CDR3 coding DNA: TGTGCCAGCACTTGGGGGGTCGCTGGAAACACCATATATTTT. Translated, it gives CASTWGVAGNTIYF.

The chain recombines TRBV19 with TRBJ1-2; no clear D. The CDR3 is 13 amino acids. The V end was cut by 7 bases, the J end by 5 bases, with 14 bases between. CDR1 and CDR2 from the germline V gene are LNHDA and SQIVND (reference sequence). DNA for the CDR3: TGTGCCAGTACCCCATCCCGAACATATGGCTACACCTTC. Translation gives CASTPSRTYGYTF.

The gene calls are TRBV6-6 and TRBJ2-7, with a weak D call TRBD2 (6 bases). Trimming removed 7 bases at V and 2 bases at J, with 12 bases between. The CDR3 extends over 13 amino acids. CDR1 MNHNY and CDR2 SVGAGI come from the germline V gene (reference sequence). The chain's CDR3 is CASTPEGTYEQYF. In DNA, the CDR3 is TGTGCCAGCACCCCGGAGGGCACCTACGAGCAGTACTTC.

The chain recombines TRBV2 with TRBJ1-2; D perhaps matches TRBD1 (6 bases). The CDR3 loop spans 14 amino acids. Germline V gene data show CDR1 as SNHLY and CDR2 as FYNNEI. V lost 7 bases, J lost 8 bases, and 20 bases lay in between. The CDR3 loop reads CASTLRYGGGGYTF. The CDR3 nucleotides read TGTGCCAGCACCTTACGTTATGGGGGCGGCGGCTACACCTTC.

CDR3 DNA: TGTGCCACTCGAAGGACAGCATCTAACTATGGCTACACCTTC. Its protein product is CATRRTASNYGYTF. V is TRBV19 and J is TRBJ1-2, with D tentatively TRBD1 (6 bases). The CDR3 extends over 14 amino acids. The V gene lost 10 bases and the J gene lost 0 bases, with 15 bases spanning the gap. The germline CDR1 and CDR2 sequences are LNHDA and SQIVND (reference sequence).

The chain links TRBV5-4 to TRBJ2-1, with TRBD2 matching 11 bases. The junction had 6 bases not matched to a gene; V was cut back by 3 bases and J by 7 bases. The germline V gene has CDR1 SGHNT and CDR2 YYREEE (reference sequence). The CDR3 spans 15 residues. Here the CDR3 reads CASSSRLAGKNEQFF. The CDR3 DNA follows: TGTGCCAGCAGCTCAAGACTAGCGGGAAAGAATGAGCAGTTCTTC.

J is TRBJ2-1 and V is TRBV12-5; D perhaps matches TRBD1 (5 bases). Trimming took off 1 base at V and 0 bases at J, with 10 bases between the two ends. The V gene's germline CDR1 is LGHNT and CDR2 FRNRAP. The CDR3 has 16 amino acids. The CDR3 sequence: CASGLERTTSYNEQFF. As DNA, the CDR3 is TGTGCTAGTGGTTTGGAAAGGACAACCTCCTACAATGAGCAGTTCTTC. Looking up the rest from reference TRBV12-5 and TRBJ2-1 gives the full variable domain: DARVTQTPRHKVTEMGQEVTMRCQPILGHNTVFWYRQTMMQGLELLAYFRNRAPLDDSGMPKDRFSAEMPDATLATLKIQPSEPRDSAVYFCASGLERTTSYNEQFFGPGTRLTVL.

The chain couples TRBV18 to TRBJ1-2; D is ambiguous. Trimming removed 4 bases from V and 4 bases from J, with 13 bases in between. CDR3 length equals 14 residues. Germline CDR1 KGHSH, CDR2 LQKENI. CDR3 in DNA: TGTGCCAGCTCACGTGATGGGAGCCCCTATGGCTACACCTTC. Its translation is CASSRDGSPYGYTF.

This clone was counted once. The CDR3 bases are TGTGCCAGCGGGGGCGTAAGGGCGAAGCAATATTTT. As protein: CASGGVRAKQYF. This chain joins TRBV7-9 and TRBJ1-3, with D possibly being TRBD1 (6 bases). Trimming cost V 8 bases and J 15 bases, with 20 bases left between them. The CDR3 totals 12 residues. Germline values: CDR1 SEHNR, CDR2 FQNEAQ (reference sequence).

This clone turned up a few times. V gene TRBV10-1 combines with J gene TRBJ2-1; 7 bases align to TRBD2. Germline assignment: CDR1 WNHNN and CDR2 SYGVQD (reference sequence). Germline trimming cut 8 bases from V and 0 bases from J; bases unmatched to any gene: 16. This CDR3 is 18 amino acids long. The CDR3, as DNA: TGCGCCAGCCAGTCGCGTCCGGGCGGGGGAAGCTCCTACAATGAGCAGTTCTTC. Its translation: CASQSRPGGGSSYNEQFF.

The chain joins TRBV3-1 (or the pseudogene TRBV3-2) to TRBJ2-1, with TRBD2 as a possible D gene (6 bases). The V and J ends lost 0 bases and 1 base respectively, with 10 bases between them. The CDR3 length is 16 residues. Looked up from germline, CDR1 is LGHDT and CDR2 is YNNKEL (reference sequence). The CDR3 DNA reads TGTGCCAGCAGCCAAGACTTCGCGGGATCCTACAATGAGCAGTTCTTC. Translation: CASSQDFAGSYNEQFF.